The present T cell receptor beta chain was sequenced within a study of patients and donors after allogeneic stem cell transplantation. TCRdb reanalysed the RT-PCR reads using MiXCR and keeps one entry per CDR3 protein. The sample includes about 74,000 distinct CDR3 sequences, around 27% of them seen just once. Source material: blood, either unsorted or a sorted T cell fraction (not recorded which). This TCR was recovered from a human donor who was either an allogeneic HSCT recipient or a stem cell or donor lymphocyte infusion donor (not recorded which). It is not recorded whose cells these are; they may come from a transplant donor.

CDR3 nucleotide sequence: TGCGCCAGCAGCCCGCGGAGGGCAGGGTTGTTCTACTATGGCTACACCTTC. Translated: CASSPRRAGLFYYGYTF. The genes are TRBV5-1 and TRBJ1-2, with D tentatively TRBD1 (5 bases). The CDR3 runs to 17 residues. With 4 bases removed from V and 3 bases from J, the gap between germline ends came to 22 bases. The germline gives CDR1 SGHRS, CDR2 YFSETQ.